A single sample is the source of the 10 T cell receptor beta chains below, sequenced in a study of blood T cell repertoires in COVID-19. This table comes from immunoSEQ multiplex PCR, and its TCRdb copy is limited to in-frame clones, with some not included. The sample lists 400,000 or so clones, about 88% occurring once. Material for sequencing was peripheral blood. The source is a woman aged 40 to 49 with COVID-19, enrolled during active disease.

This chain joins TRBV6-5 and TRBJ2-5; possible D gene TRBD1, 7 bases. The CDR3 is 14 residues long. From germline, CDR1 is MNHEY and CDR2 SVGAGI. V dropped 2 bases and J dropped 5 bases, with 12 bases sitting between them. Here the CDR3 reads CASSYPGGRETQYF. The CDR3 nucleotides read TGTGCCAGCAGTTACCCAGGGGGGCGGGAGACCCAGTACTTC.

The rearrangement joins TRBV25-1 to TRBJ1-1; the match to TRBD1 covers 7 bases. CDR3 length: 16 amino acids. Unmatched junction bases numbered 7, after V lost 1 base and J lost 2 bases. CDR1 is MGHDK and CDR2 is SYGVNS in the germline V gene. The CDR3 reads CASSESPGQTNTEAFF. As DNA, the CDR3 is TGTGCCAGCAGTGAATCCCCGGGACAGACAAACACTGAAGCTTTCTTT.

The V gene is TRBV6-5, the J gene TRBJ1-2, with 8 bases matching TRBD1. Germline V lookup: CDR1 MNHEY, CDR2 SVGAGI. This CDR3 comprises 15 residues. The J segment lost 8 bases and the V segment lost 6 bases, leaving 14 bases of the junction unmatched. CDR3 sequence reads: CASSITATGAGGYTF. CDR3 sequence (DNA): TGTGCCAGCAGCATCACCGCGACAGGGGCGGGAGGCTACACCTTC.

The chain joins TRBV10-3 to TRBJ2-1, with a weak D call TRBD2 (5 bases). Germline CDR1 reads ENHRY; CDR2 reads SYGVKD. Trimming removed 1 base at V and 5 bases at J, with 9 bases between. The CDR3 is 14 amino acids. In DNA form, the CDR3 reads TGTGCCATCAGTGAGTGGGGAGATAACAATGAGCAGTTCTTC. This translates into CAISEWGDNNEQFF.

CDR3 residues: CASSIVTGLAITEAFF. The CDR3 DNA sequence: TGTGCCAGTAGTATAGTTACAGGGCTGGCAATCACTGAAGCTTTCTTT. The V and J genes are TRBV19 and TRBJ1-1; tentatively, D is TRBD1 (6 bases). V lost 1 base and J 4 bases, leaving 16 bases between the germline ends. The length of the CDR3 is 16 residues. Germline values: CDR1 LNHDA, CDR2 SQIVND (reference sequence).

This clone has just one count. DNA for the CDR3: TGTGCCAGCAGCGCGCCACAGGATACCTCCTACAATGAGCAGTTCTTC. This translates into CASSAPQDTSYNEQFF. V gene TRBV21-1 combines with J gene TRBJ2-1; TRBD1 is taken as the D call from the table, unchecked against the DNA. TRBV21-1 is given as a pseudogene. The CDR3 loop spans 16 amino acids.

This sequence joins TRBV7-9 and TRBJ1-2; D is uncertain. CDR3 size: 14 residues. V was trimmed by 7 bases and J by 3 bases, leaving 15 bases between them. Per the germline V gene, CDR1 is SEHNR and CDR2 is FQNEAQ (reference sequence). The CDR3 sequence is CASTRSAGDYGYTF. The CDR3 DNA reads TGTGCCAGCACCAGGTCTGCCGGGGACTATGGCTACACCTTC.

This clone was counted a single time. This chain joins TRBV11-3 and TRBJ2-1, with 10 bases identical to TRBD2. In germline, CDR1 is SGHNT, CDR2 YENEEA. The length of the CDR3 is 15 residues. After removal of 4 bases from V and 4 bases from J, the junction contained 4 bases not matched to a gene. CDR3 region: CASSSSGSAYNEQFF. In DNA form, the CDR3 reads TGTGCCAGCAGCTCTAGCGGGAGTGCATACAATGAGCAGTTCTTC.

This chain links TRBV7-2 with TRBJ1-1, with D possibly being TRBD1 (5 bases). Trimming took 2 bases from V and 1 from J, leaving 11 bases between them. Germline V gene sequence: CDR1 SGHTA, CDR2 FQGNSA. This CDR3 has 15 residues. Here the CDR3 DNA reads TGTGCCAGCAGCTTACAACGGCAGGGGAACACTGAAGCTTTCTTT. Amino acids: CASSLQRQGNTEAFF.

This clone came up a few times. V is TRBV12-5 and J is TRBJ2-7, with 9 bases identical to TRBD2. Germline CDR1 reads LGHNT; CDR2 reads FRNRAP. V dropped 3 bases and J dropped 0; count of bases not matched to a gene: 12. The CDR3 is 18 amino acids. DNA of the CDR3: TGTGCTAGTGGTTTCTTGTTGGGCGGGAGGGAGAGCTCCTACGAGCAGTACTTC. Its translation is CASGFLLGGRESSYEQYF.